This TCR beta chain emerged from a study of spatial heterogeneity in lung cancer (dated by TCRdb to between 2018 and 2021). Describing the broader study: Beta-chain transcripts were consistently detected in greater numbers than alpha-chain transcripts, which likely reflected higher beta-chain transcript abundance. The study linked features of the TCR repertoire to counts of nonsynonymous mutations, which were determined by whole-exome sequencing of tumor tissue. In non-small cell lung cancer, the study made a quantitative comparison of TCR alpha and beta repertoires among multiple tumor regions, matched nontumor lung and blood. Both alpha and beta chains were TCR-sequenced in samples taken at surgery, namely 220 tumor regions, roughly 64 matched nontumor lung samples and about 58 PBMC samples. In the raw uncorrected reads, each unique combination of TCR and UMI appeared more than ten times on average.

There are a few counts of this clonotype. The antigen this receptor binds is unknown. No qualities accompany the bases; no much larger clone lies one base away. The CDR3, cysteine through phenylalanine, is 17 amino acids long. Of the read, only the CDR3 DNA is kept; its 51 bases are in frame from base 1. The intended sense of this specimen's time point label: sample taken at primary tumor resection. TCR sequencing used whole RNA extracted from tumor and nontumor lung tissue, or from cryopreserved PBMC samples, without cell sorting. Samples were obtained from fewer than 80 patients with early-stage, untreated non-small cell lung cancer from the lung TRACERx cohort. A patient was chosen for TCR sequencing only when enough RNA was available from at least two tumor regions. What the authors observed across the whole study: Confirming at a functional level the hypothesis that regional TCRs recognize regional mutations was considered to require additional single-cell paired TCR alpha and beta sequencing. Ubiquitous expanded tumor TCRs were found in blood more often at tumor resection than at routine follow-up.

Library preparation used 5' RACE. Sequencing was performed on a NextSeq 500. In the TCR library protocol, a unique molecular identifier was attached to each TCR cDNA molecule so that PCR and sequencing errors could be corrected. Regarding the original processing steps: TCR identification, UMI-based error correction and CDR3 extraction were all carried out with Decombinator tools. Expanded TCRs were defined as those above a frequency of 2 per 1,000, corresponding to the top 1% of the tumor frequency distribution. Renyi diversity was computed with the R vegan package after each repertoire had been subsampled 100 times to 5,000 TCRs. CDR3 similarity networks were built from amino acid triplet string-kernel similarity, with CDR3s being connected when pairwise similarity was above 0.82. TCRdb passed the public sequencing reads through fastp at Q25 and MiXCR, retaining productive beta sequences. When rows share a CDR3 protein, they turn into one entry using the most common DNA and genes. These V and J calls derive from TCRdb rather than the authors' analysis. This sample has over 75,000 distinct CDR3 sequences in its table, and about 20% of those were observed once. The top ten clonotypes cover 6.2% of the sample.

This receptor was obtained from a male donor with early-stage non-small cell lung cancer. Sequencing was performed on PBMCs, taken at surgery. In this chain, TRBV21-1 is recombined with TRBJ2-2. TRBV21-1 is a documented pseudogene. The DNA reads TGTGCCAGCAGCAAAGCCCCAGCGATGAGGAACACCGGGGAGCTGTTTTTT. This codes for CASSKAPAMRNTGELFF.